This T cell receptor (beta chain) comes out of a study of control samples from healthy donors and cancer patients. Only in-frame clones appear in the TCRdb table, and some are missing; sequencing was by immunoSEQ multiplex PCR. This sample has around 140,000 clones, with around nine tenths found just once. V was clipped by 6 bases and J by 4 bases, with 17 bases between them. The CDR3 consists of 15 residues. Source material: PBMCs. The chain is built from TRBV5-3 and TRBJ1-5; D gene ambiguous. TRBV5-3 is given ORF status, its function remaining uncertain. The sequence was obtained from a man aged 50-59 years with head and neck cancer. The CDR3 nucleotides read TGTGCCAGAATTCAAAGGGAGTGGGGAAATCAGCCCCAGCATTTT. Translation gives CARIQREWGNQPQHF.